Each of the 27 T cell receptor beta chains below was sequenced from the same sample in a study of blood T cell repertoires in COVID-19. Clones were sequenced by immunoSEQ multiplex PCR, and TCRdb holds only the in-frame ones, with some missing. The data contain around 250,000 clones, around 86% of them singletons. Sequencing was done on a sample of peripheral blood. Source of these receptors: a middle-aged man with active or convalescent COVID-19.

The chain has TRBV13 and TRBJ2-7, with D possibly TRBD2 on 7 matching bases. V lost 5 bases and J 5 bases, leaving 13 bases between the germline ends. Germline CDR1 PRHDT, CDR2 FYEKMQ (reference sequence). The CDR3 totals 13 residues. The CDR3 protein is CASSRGGVHEQYF. CDR3 nucleotide sequence: TGTGCCAGCAGCAGGGGGGGGGTCCACGAGCAGTACTTC.

The CDR3, as DNA: TGTGCCAGCAGCCCGAAAAAGTATGCCACCCCGGGAGCTAACTATGGCTACACCTTC. It encodes CASSPKKYATPGANYGYTF. The chain is built from TRBV3-1 (or the pseudogene TRBV3-2) and TRBJ1-2; no firm D call. This CDR3 has 19 amino acids. Germline CDR1 reads LGHDT; CDR2 reads YNNKEL (reference sequence). The germline V and J ends were trimmed by 4 bases and 0 bases, with 24 bases remaining between them.

V usage is TRBV6-5 and J usage is TRBJ2-2, with TRBD2 matching over 10 bases. The CDR3 runs to 15 residues. CDR1 and CDR2 from the germline V gene are MNHEY and SVGAGI. Trimming removed 2 bases from V and 4 bases from J; junction bases left unmatched: 1. The CDR3 bases are TGTGCCAGCAGTTACGGACTAGCGGTCACCGGGGAGCTGTTTTTT. This sequence encodes CASSYGLAVTGELFF.

V and J are TRBV7-9 and TRBJ2-5; maybe TRBD2 (6 bases). Germline V CDR1 and CDR2: SEHNR, FQNEAQ (reference sequence). Trimming pared 5 bases from V and 5 bases from J, leaving 12 bases between. CDR3 length equals 13 residues. Here the CDR3 DNA reads TGTGCCAGCAGCCCGGGAGTCCGGGAGACCCAGTACTTC. Protein sequence: CASSPGVRETQYF.

The chain employs TRBV7-3 and TRBJ2-3; TRBD2 matches at 11 bases. V dropped 2 bases and J dropped 7; count of bases not matched to a gene: 5. The germline gives CDR1 SGHTA, CDR2 FQGTGA. The CDR3 runs 15 residues. The CDR3 nucleotides read TGTGCCAGCAGCTTAGGGACTAGCGGACCAAATACGCAGTATTTT. Protein sequence: CASSLGTSGPNTQYF.

The V gene is TRBV30, the J gene TRBJ2-6, with D possibly TRBD2 on 5 matching bases. V was shortened by 0 bases and J by 2 bases, with 5 bases between the two germline ends. The germline V gene encodes CDR1 GTSNPN and CDR2 SVGIG (reference sequence). The CDR3 extends over 14 amino acids. CDR3 nucleotides: TGTGCCTGGAGTGTCGGGGCTGGGGCCAACGTCCTGACTTTC. This sequence encodes CAWSVGAGANVLTF.

The gene calls are TRBV6-1 and TRBJ1-1; 9 bases line up with TRBD1. This CDR3 spans 16 amino acids. Germline trimming cut 1 base from V and 3 bases from J; bases unmatched to any gene: 6. From germline, CDR1 is MNHNS and CDR2 SASEGT. The CDR3 DNA sequence: TGTGCCAGCAGTGAAGGTCGGGACAGGGTTTACACTGAAGCTTTCTTT. Protein sequence: CASSEGRDRVYTEAFF.

This chain uses TRBV28 with TRBJ2-7, with TRBD1 identical over 8 bases. Trimming at V came to 5 bases and at J to 3 bases, leaving 9 bases not matched to a gene. This CDR3 contains 15 residues. From germline, CDR1 is MDHEN and CDR2 SYDVKM. CDR3 region: CASSRQGPSGYEQYF. The CDR3 DNA reads TGTGCCAGCAGTCGACAGGGGCCGAGCGGCTACGAGCAGTACTTC. The whole variable domain, filled in from reference TRBV28 and TRBJ2-7, reads DVKVTQSSRYLVKRTGEKVFLECVQDMDHENMFWYRQDPGLGLRLIYFSYDVKMKEKGDIPEGYSVSREKKERFSLILESASTNQTSMYLCASSRQGPSGYEQYFGPGTRLTVT.

This clone was recorded once. This chain connects TRBV14 to TRBJ1-4; TRBD1 agrees at 11 bases. The CDR3 contains 14 residues. Per germline, CDR1 SGHDN and CDR2 FVKESK. Trimming took 5 bases from V and 7 from J; bases not matched to a gene: 3. Here the CDR3 reads CASSWTGGSEKLFF. The DNA of the CDR3 is TGTGCCAGCAGCTGGACAGGGGGCTCTGAAAAACTGTTTTTT.

The chain recombines TRBV7-6 with TRBJ1-4; the D gene is possibly TRBD1 (6 bases). This CDR3 comprises 15 residues. Between the trimmed V and J ends, which lost 3 bases and 8 bases, there was a span of 16 bases. Per the germline V gene, CDR1 is SGHVS and CDR2 is FNYEAQ. This CDR3 reads CASSFNGGLGEKLFF. CDR3 sequence (DNA): TGTGCCAGCAGCTTCAACGGGGGGCTGGGGGAAAAACTGTTTTTT.

The genes are TRBV29-1 and TRBJ1-2; TRBD1 matches 12 bases. The CDR3 length is 14 residues. V was clipped by 7 bases and J by 4 bases; unmatched bases: 7. CDR1 SQVTM and CDR2 ANQGSEA come from the germline V gene. This CDR3 reads CSATGTGGGYGYTF. In DNA, the CDR3 is TGCAGCGCTACCGGGACAGGGGGCGGCTATGGCTACACCTTC.

The rearrangement links TRBV19 to TRBJ1-5; no clear D. There are 13 residues in the CDR3. With 3 bases removed from V and 3 bases from J, the gap between germline ends came to 6 bases. The germline V gene has CDR1 LNHDA and CDR2 SQIVND (reference sequence). The DNA of the CDR3 is TGTGCCAGTAGTATTCAGTACAATCAGCCCCAGCATTTT. Translation gives CASSIQYNQPQHF.

The chain combines TRBV27 with TRBJ2-3; 9 nucleotides match TRBD2. With V trimmed by 3 bases and J by 5 bases, 6 bases remained unmatched. Germline V gene sequence: CDR1 MNHEY, CDR2 SMNVEV (reference sequence). The CDR3 has 15 residues. The CDR3 reads CASSFLAGNGDTQYF. CDR3 sequence (DNA): TGTGCCAGCAGTTTTCTAGCGGGGAATGGAGATACGCAGTATTTT.

This chain links TRBV2 with TRBJ1-2, with D possibly matching TRBD1 (6 bases). The germline V gene encodes CDR1 SNHLY and CDR2 FYNNEI. This CDR3 contains 15 residues. V lost 7 bases, J lost 8 bases, and 23 bases lay in between. The chain's CDR3 is CASNAGVTILGGYTF. DNA for the CDR3: TGTGCCAGCAATGCAGGGGTAACGATTTTGGGCGGCTACACCTTC.

The V and J genes are TRBV12-5 and TRBJ2-7, with no clear D. This CDR3 comprises 11 residues. V lost 7 bases and J lost 4, with 8 bases in between. Germline values: CDR1 LGHNT, CDR2 FRNRAP. The CDR3 loop reads CASALAYEQYF. As DNA, the CDR3 is TGTGCTAGTGCCTTGGCATACGAGCAGTACTTC.

This clone was seen only once. The genes are TRBV24-1 and TRBJ2-5; 7 nucleotides agree with TRBD1. Germline V gene sequence: CDR1 KGHDR, CDR2 SFDVKD. Germline trimming cut 4 bases from V and 3 bases from J; bases unmatched to any gene: 7. This CDR3 region has 15 residues. In DNA form, the CDR3 reads TGTGCCACCAGTGACCCCCTGGGGACAGAAGAGACCCAGTACTTC. It is translated as CATSDPLGTEETQYF.

The V gene is TRBV5-5, the J gene TRBJ1-1; possibly TRBD1 for D (5 bases). The germline V gene encodes CDR1 SGHKS and CDR2 YYEKEE (reference sequence). This CDR3 region has 13 residues. V lost 0 bases and J lost 7, with 10 bases in between. CDR3 in amino acids: CASSLAPGGEAFF. The CDR3 DNA sequence: TGTGCCAGCAGCTTGGCCCCGGGGGGTGAAGCTTTCTTT. Drawing the rest from reference TRBV5-5 and TRBJ1-1, the complete variable domain is DAGVTQSPTHLIKTRGQQVTLRCSPISGHKSVSWYQQVLGQGPQFIFQYYEKEERGRGNFPDRFSARQFPNYSSELNVNALLLGDSALYLCASSLAPGGEAFFGQGTRLTVV.

V gene TRBV5-1 combines with J gene TRBJ2-5; D is unresolved. The V gene's germline CDR1 is SGHRS and CDR2 YFSETQ. The length of the CDR3 is 13 residues. The V end was cut by 0 bases, the J end by 5 bases, with 8 bases between. In DNA, the CDR3 is TGCGCCAGCAGCTTGGCTAGTCCGGAGACCCAGTACTTC. It translates to CASSLASPETQYF.

The count of this clone is one. CDR3 in DNA: TGTGCCAGCAGCCAAGTCACCGGGGTTAATGAAAAACTGTTTTTT. Translation: CASSQVTGVNEKLFF. This chain links TRBV14 with TRBJ1-4, with D unresolved. In germline, CDR1 is SGHDN, CDR2 FVKESK. The CDR3 has 15 residues. The V end was cut by 1 base, the J end by 4 bases, with 10 bases between. Drawing the rest from reference TRBV14 and TRBJ1-4, the complete variable domain is EAGVTQFPSHSVIEKGQTVTLRCDPISGHDNLYWYRRVMGKEIKFLLHFVKESKQDESGMPNNRFLAERTGGTYSTLKVQPAELEDSGVYFCASSQVTGVNEKLFFGSGTQLSVL.

J is TRBJ2-7 and V is TRBV19, with a weak D call TRBD2 (6 bases). In germline, CDR1 is LNHDA, CDR2 SQIVND (reference sequence). V lost 5 bases and J lost 2, with 22 bases in between. This CDR3 is built from 17 residues. The CDR3 region has the DNA TGTGCCAGTAGTTCCCTCGTAGGAGGGTCTACCGCCTACGAGCAGTACTTC. This encodes CASSSLVGGSTAYEQYF.

V gene TRBV19 combines with J gene TRBJ1-1, with unresolved D. Germline-derived CDR1 and CDR2 are LNHDA and SQIVND (reference sequence). The CDR3 runs to 14 residues. Between the trimmed V and J ends, which lost 10 bases and 3 bases, there was a span of 18 bases. The CDR3 DNA follows: TGTGCCACCACCCCCTCGGTTTCGTACACTGAAGCTTTCTTT. As protein: CATTPSVSYTEAFF.

V and J are TRBV30 and TRBJ1-4; a weak D match, TRBD1 (6 bases). The germline V and J ends were trimmed by 0 bases and 3 bases, with 11 bases remaining between them. The CDR3 totals 15 residues. The germline CDR1 and CDR2 sequences are GTSNPN and SVGIG (reference sequence). The CDR3: CAWSVRGGSNEKLFF. Written as DNA, the CDR3 is TGTGCCTGGAGTGTACGAGGGGGATCTAATGAAAAACTGTTTTTT. Combining the CDR3 with reference TRBV30 and TRBJ1-4 gives the whole variable domain SQTIHQWPATLVQPVGSPLSLECTVEGTSNPNLYWYRQAAGRGLQLLFYSVGIGQISSEVPQNLSASRPQDRQFILSSKKLLLSDSGFYLCAWSVRGGSNEKLFFGSGTQLSVL.

The chain is built from TRBV27 and TRBJ1-5, with unresolved D. Germline-derived CDR1 and CDR2 are MNHEY and SMNVEV (reference sequence). The CDR3 length is 15 residues. V lost 3 bases and J 0 bases, leaving 9 bases between the germline ends. CDR3 sequence: CASSLNPYSNQPQHF. The CDR3 DNA reads as TGTGCCAGCAGTTTGAACCCCTATAGCAATCAGCCCCAGCATTTT.

The chain carries TRBV29-1 and TRBJ2-3, with 9 bases lining up with TRBD1. CDR3 length: 13 residues. Trimming removed 5 bases from V and 4 bases from J; junction bases left unmatched: 4. Germline V gene data show CDR1 as SQVTM and CDR2 as ANQGSEA. The CDR3 spells CSVRWDRADTQYF. CDR3 nucleotide sequence: TGCAGCGTTCGGTGGGACAGGGCAGATACGCAGTATTTT.

This chain uses TRBV28 with TRBJ2-2, with D perhaps matching TRBD2 (6 bases). Trimming shortened V by 3 bases and J by 5 bases, and 16 bases separated the two germline ends. The CDR3 is made up of 16 amino acids. The germline CDR1 and CDR2 sequences are MDHEN and SYDVKM. This CDR3 reads CASSFPRMAGTGELFF. CDR3 in DNA: TGTGCCAGCAGTTTTCCTCGGATGGCGGGGACCGGGGAGCTGTTTTTT.

V and J are TRBV6-5 and TRBJ2-3; 9 bases match TRBD1. The CDR3 spans 15 residues. Germline assignment: CDR1 MNHEY and CDR2 SVGAGI. V trimming: 6 bases; J trimming: 2 bases; junction bases outside the gene matches: 6. CDR3 in amino acids: CASRIVQGATDTQYF. CDR3 bases: TGTGCCAGCAGAATCGTACAGGGGGCCACAGATACGCAGTATTTT.

The chain uses TRBV11-1 and TRBJ2-2, with TRBD2 identical over 7 bases. This CDR3 has 15 residues. Unmatched junction bases numbered 3, after V lost 5 bases and J lost 0 bases. Germline assignment: CDR1 SGHAT and CDR2 FQDESV (reference sequence). CDR3 sequence: CASSLGLANTGELFF. CDR3 DNA sequence: TGTGCCAGCAGCCTCGGACTAGCGAACACCGGGGAGCTGTTTTTT.